This T cell receptor (beta chain) was sequenced during a study of human versus mouse CDR3 diversity and MHC coevolution. Trimming took 2 bases from V and 4 from J, leaving 19 bases between them. The CDR3 contains 17 residues. Germline-derived CDR1 and CDR2 are SGHRS and YFSETQ. Sorting isolated naive CD4 T cells lacking CD45RO and expressing CD62L. The table came from immunoSEQ multiplex PCR; TCRdb's copy has only in-frame clones and leaves some out. The table records about 60,000 clones, around 94% of them present only once. The V and J genes are TRBV5-1 and TRBJ1-3; maybe TRBD1 (6 bases). This receptor was taken from a person aged 55 to 69 in good health. The sample comprised naive CD4+ T cells from blood. As for subset: CD45RO-negative CD62L-positive naive CD4 T cells. The CDR3 DNA is TGCGCCAGCAGCTTCGGGCCTGCACAGGGAACAGGAAACACCATATATTTT. Translating it yields CASSFGPAQGTGNTIYF. Together with reference TRBV5-1 and TRBJ1-3, the CDR3 gives the full variable domain: KAGVTQTPRYLIKTRGQQVTLSCSPISGHRSVSWYQQTPGQGLQFLFEYFSETQRNKGNFPGRFSGRQFSNSRSEMNVSTLELGDSALYLCASSFGPAQGTGNTIYFGEGSWLTVV.